The 31 T cell receptor beta chains given below trace back to one sample, sequenced in a study of cytomegalovirus exposure and HLA in healthy donors (dated by TCRdb to 2016 to 2017). The method behind the library was the immunoSEQ multiplex PCR assay. For the multiplex PCR, a mixture combining 60 forward primers for TCR Vbeta segments and 13 reverse primers for TCR Jbeta segments was used. TCRdb provides this immuneACCESS table in a form limited to in-frame rearrangements. Some clones are lacking; in checked studies, under half of them reflect an unresolved V gene, and why the rest are absent is not known. This sample has about 160,000 clones in its table, and about 80% of those were observed once. Roughly 4.4% of the sample is taken by the ten largest. Sequencing was performed on PBMCs. These TCRs come from a man younger than 45 in good health and CMV-seronegative.

This clone was seen more than once but under ten times. The chain is built from TRBV6-5 and TRBJ1-1; D not certain. Between the trimmed V and J ends, which lost 2 bases and 3 bases, there was a span of 4 bases. There are 12 residues in the CDR3. CDR1 is MNHEY, CDR2 SVGAGI, per germline. CDR3 sequence reads: CASSYGDTEAFF. In DNA, the CDR3 is TGTGCCAGCAGTTACGGAGACACTGAAGCTTTCTTT.

V is TRBV28 and J is TRBJ2-5, with 7 bases identical to TRBD2. From germline, CDR1 is MDHEN and CDR2 SYDVKM. Unmatched junction bases numbered 16, after V lost 4 bases and J lost 5 bases. The CDR3 sequence is 17 residues long. CDR3 region: CASSSLRSGAGWETQYF. CDR3 DNA: TGTGCCAGCAGTTCCCTTAGGAGCGGGGCAGGGTGGGAGACCCAGTACTTC.

The rearrangement links TRBV9 to TRBJ2-3, with 8 bases fitting TRBD2. The CDR3 sequence is 18 residues long. J lost 0 bases, V lost 0 bases, and 9 bases had no gene match. Germline V CDR1 and CDR2: SGDLS, YYNGEE. Here the CDR3 reads CASSVAASGHTSTDTQYF. The CDR3 DNA follows: TGTGCCAGCAGCGTAGCGGCTAGCGGGCATACTAGCACAGATACGCAGTATTTT.

The gene calls are TRBV11-1 and TRBJ1-1, with unresolved D. Deletions cut 6 bases from V and 4 bases from J, with 9 bases between. The CDR3 is made up of 12 amino acids. Germline loops: CDR1 SGHAT, CDR2 FQDESV (reference sequence). CDR3 DNA: TGTGCCAGCAGTTTACAGCGCACTGAAGCTTTCTTT. Translation gives CASSLQRTEAFF.

The V gene is TRBV30, the J gene TRBJ1-2; D not resolved. The CDR3 spans 12 residues. Germline CDR1 reads GTSNPN; CDR2 reads SVGIG (reference sequence). V lost 2 bases and J lost 8, with 12 bases in between. The CDR3 spells CAWSQDGLGYTF. The CDR3 DNA reads TGTGCCTGGAGTCAGGATGGGTTGGGCTACACCTTC.

The chain couples TRBV5-1 to TRBJ2-7, with D possibly matching TRBD1 (6 bases). Trimming cost V 2 bases and J 5 bases, with 14 bases left between them. The CDR3 consists of 14 residues. Germline CDR1 reads SGHRS; CDR2 reads YFSETQ. CDR3 region: CASSFQSRGNEQYF. The CDR3 bases are TGCGCCAGCAGCTTCCAGTCAAGGGGGAACGAGCAGTACTTC.

The chain employs TRBV6-1 and TRBJ2-3; TRBD1 aligns across 7 bases. The CDR3 extends over 15 amino acids. Germline V CDR1 and CDR2: MNHNS, SASEGT. V shed 6 bases, J shed 2 bases, and the junction held 8 bases outside the gene matches. The CDR3: CASSLKTGITDTQYF. CDR3 nucleotide sequence: TGTGCCAGCAGCCTCAAGACAGGGATCACAGATACGCAGTATTTT.

V is TRBV5-1 and J is TRBJ2-1, with D perhaps matching TRBD2 (6 bases). V shed 0 bases and J shed 7 bases, with 14 bases lying between them. The CDR3 is 15 residues long. Germline V gene lookup returns CDR1 SGHRS and CDR2 YFSETQ. The CDR3 protein is CASSLGLAPRNEQFF. The CDR3 region has the DNA TGCGCCAGCAGCTTGGGGCTAGCGCCCAGGAATGAGCAGTTCTTC.

The chain couples TRBV28 to TRBJ2-5, with a weak D call TRBD2 (7 bases). The J call may be mistaken, given a closer DNA end match to TRBJ2-7. This CDR3 comprises 17 residues. Germline V gene data show CDR1 as MDHEN and CDR2 as SYDVKM. The CDR3 nucleotides are TGTGCCAGCAGTTTGAGGGGGTACAGACTAGCAGACTACGAGCAGTACTTC. Translating gives CASSLRGYRLADYEQYF.

The J gene is TRBJ1-1, the V gene TRBV11-3; TRBD1 might be the D (5 bases). Germline V gene sequence: CDR1 SGHNT, CDR2 YENEEA. The V gene lost 5 bases and the J gene lost 0 bases, with 7 bases spanning the gap. This CDR3 contains 13 residues. The CDR3 reads CASSVDMNTEAFF. The CDR3 DNA reads as TGTGCCAGCAGCGTGGACATGAACACTGAAGCTTTCTTT.

In its sample, this clone was seen a few times. The chain recombines TRBV5-1 with TRBJ2-1; D is ambiguous. Deletions cut 2 bases from V and 7 bases from J, with 10 bases between. Germline CDR1 is SGHRS and CDR2 is YFSETQ. The CDR3 runs 13 residues. The chain's CDR3 is CASSLSERNEQFF. CDR3 nucleotide sequence: TGCGCCAGCAGCTTATCAGAGAGGAATGAGCAGTTCTTC.

The genes are TRBV7-2 and TRBJ2-3; TRBD2 aligns across 8 bases. Germline CDR1 is SGHTA and CDR2 is FQGNSA. V was clipped by 5 bases and J by 0 bases; unmatched bases: 4. The CDR3 is made up of 15 amino acids. In DNA form, the CDR3 reads TGTGCCAGCAGCGAAAGCGGGAGTAGCACAGATACGCAGTATTTT. It yields the protein CASSESGSSTDTQYF. The entire variable domain, with the rest obtained from reference TRBV7-2 and TRBJ2-3, is as follows: GAGVSQSPSNKVTEKGKDVELRCDPISGHTALYWYRQSLGQGLEFLIYFQGNSAPDKSGLPSDRFSAERTGGSVSTLTIQRTQQEDSAVYLCASSESGSSTDTQYFGPGTRLTVL.

This rearrangement joins TRBV4-3 to TRBJ2-7; 11 bases agree with TRBD1. Germline assignment: CDR1 LGHNA and CDR2 YSLEER. With V trimmed by 4 bases and J by 2 bases, 1 base remained unmatched. The CDR3 is 14 residues long. As DNA, the CDR3 is TGCGCCAGCAGCCCGGGACAGGGGGCCTACGAGCAGTACTTC. It codes for CASSPGQGAYEQYF.

This sequence joins TRBV19 and TRBJ1-3; no definite D call. V lost 4 bases and J lost 1, with 11 bases in between. The CDR3 has 15 amino acids. Germline assignment: CDR1 LNHDA and CDR2 SQIVND (reference sequence). The CDR3 region is CASSSAGSSGNTIYF. DNA of the CDR3: TGTGCCAGTAGTAGCGCGGGTTCGTCTGGAAACACCATATATTTT.

This sequence joins TRBV2 and TRBJ2-3; D unresolved. V gave up 7 bases and J gave up 1 base, with 12 bases separating them. Germline loops: CDR1 SNHLY, CDR2 FYNNEI. The CDR3 spans 14 residues. The CDR3 region is CASIRTSGTDTQYF. The CDR3 DNA follows: TGTGCCAGCATAAGAACTTCCGGCACAGATACGCAGTATTTT.

The chain couples TRBV2 to TRBJ1-3; 7 bases match TRBD1. This CDR3 region has 16 residues. V dropped 5 bases and J dropped 0; count of bases not matched to a gene: 7. Germline assignment: CDR1 SNHLY and CDR2 FYNNEI. The CDR3 nucleotides are TGTGCCAGCAGTAGAGGGACAGTCAACTCTGGAAACACCATATATTTT. This encodes CASSRGTVNSGNTIYF.

This clone was seen only a few times. The chain joins TRBV25-1 to TRBJ2-3; possible D gene TRBD1, 6 bases. V was trimmed by 4 bases and J by 5 bases, leaving 10 bases between them. Per germline, CDR1 MGHDK and CDR2 SYGVNS. The length of the CDR3 is 13 residues. CDR3 sequence reads: CASSGTVGDTQYF. In nucleotides, the CDR3 is TGTGCCAGCAGTGGGACAGTAGGAGATACGCAGTATTTT.

The chain carries TRBV5-4 and TRBJ1-1; TRBD1 matches 8 bases. V trimming: 5 bases; J trimming: 4 bases; junction bases outside the gene matches: 4. Germline V gene sequence: CDR1 SGHNT, CDR2 YYREEE (reference sequence). This CDR3 is built from 13 residues. CDR3 sequence (DNA): TGTGCCAGCAGTGCAGGACAGGGCACTGAAGCTTTCTTT. Its translation is CASSAGQGTEAFF.

The rearrangement links TRBV5-4 to TRBJ1-2, with D possibly matching TRBD1 (6 bases). Germline lookup yields CDR1 SGHNT and CDR2 YYREEE (reference sequence). The CDR3 is 15 residues long. Trimming took 1 base from V and 5 from J, leaving 15 bases between them. CDR3 bases: TGTGCCAGCAGCTTGCTGGACAGCCCCTATTATGGCTACACCTTC. Translation gives CASSLLDSPYYGYTF.

The chain combines TRBV28 with TRBJ2-3; 13 nucleotides agree with TRBD2. With 5 bases clipped from V and 2 bases from J, the junction kept 7 bases outside the gene matches. Germline lookup yields CDR1 MDHEN and CDR2 SYDVKM. The CDR3 loop spans 17 amino acids. This chain's CDR3 is CASSPAGLAGVTDTQYF. CDR3 in DNA: TGTGCCAGCAGTCCCGCCGGACTAGCGGGAGTCACAGATACGCAGTATTTT. Full variable domain (missing parts from reference TRBV28 and TRBJ2-3): DVKVTQSSRYLVKRTGEKVFLECVQDMDHENMFWYRQDPGLGLRLIYFSYDVKMKEKGDIPEGYSVSREKKERFSLILESASTNQTSMYLCASSPAGLAGVTDTQYFGPGTRLTVL.

This rearrangement joins TRBV18 to TRBJ1-1; no clear D. There are 14 residues in the CDR3. With 2 bases removed from V and 1 base from J, the gap between germline ends came to 8 bases. From germline, CDR1 is KGHSH and CDR2 LQKENI. The chain's CDR3 is CASSPGGGNTEAFF. CDR3 DNA: TGTGCCAGCTCACCAGGTGGAGGGAACACTGAAGCTTTCTTT.

J is TRBJ1-2 and V is TRBV7-9; tentatively, D is TRBD1 (6 bases). The germline V and J ends were trimmed by 1 base and 7 bases, with 10 bases remaining between them. Germline V gives CDR1 SEHNR, CDR2 FQNEAQ (reference sequence). The CDR3 contains 13 residues. DNA for the CDR3: TGTGCCAGCAGCTTAGAACAGGGTCGTGGCTACACCTTC. It is translated as CASSLEQGRGYTF.

The chain employs TRBV19 and TRBJ1-4; no firm D call. There are 13 residues in the CDR3. The germline CDR1 and CDR2 sequences are LNHDA and SQIVND (reference sequence). V was trimmed by 8 bases and J by 3 bases, leaving 10 bases between them. This CDR3 is CASGRRANEKLFF. The DNA for the CDR3 is TGTGCCAGTGGTAGGAGGGCTAATGAAAAACTGTTTTTT. Drawing the rest from reference TRBV19 and TRBJ1-4, the complete variable domain is DGGITQSPKYLFRKEGQNVTLSCEQNLNHDAMYWYRQDPGQGLRLIYYSQIVNDFQKGDIAEGYSVSREKKESFPLTVTSAQKNPTAFYLCASGRRANEKLFFGSGTQLSVL.

The chain has TRBV6-6 and TRBJ1-6; possible D gene TRBD1, 6 bases. Germline CDR1 MNHNY, CDR2 SVGAGI (reference sequence). This CDR3 contains 15 residues. Trimming pared 2 bases from V and 6 bases from J, leaving 11 bases between. The CDR3 DNA reads TGTGCCAGCAGTTACCGGGGGGCGCGTAATTCACCCCTCCACTTT. It is translated as CASSYRGARNSPLHF.

CDR3 DNA: TGTGCCAGCAGCCACCGAGTACTAGCGAGTAACGGGGAGCTGTTTTTT. This translates into CASSHRVLASNGELFF. The genes are TRBV28 and TRBJ2-2; 7 nucleotides line up with TRBD2. This CDR3 region has 16 residues. V shed 6 bases and J 7 bases; nucleotides not matched to a gene: 14. The germline V gene encodes CDR1 MDHEN and CDR2 SYDVKM.

The chain joins TRBV9 to TRBJ2-7, with TRBD1 identical over 8 bases. CDR3 length equals 14 residues. Germline V lookup: CDR1 SGDLS, CDR2 YYNGEE. With V trimmed by 3 bases and J by 2 bases, 4 bases remained unmatched. The CDR3 sequence is CASSEGQAPYEQYF. The CDR3 region has the DNA TGTGCCAGCAGCGAGGGACAGGCGCCCTACGAGCAGTACTTC.

The chain is built from TRBV13 and TRBJ1-1, with D hard to call. V lost 0 bases and J lost 7, with 6 bases in between. The CDR3 is 12 residues long. From germline, CDR1 is PRHDT and CDR2 FYEKMQ (reference sequence). The CDR3: CASSLGRGEAFF. CDR3 in DNA: TGTGCCAGCAGCTTAGGCCGCGGTGAAGCTTTCTTT.

The rearrangement joins TRBV18 to TRBJ1-2, with 9 positions matching TRBD1. This CDR3 has 15 residues. V lost 0 bases to trimming and J lost 7 bases; unmatched junction nucleotides: 6. Germline V CDR1 and CDR2: KGHSH, LQKENI. The CDR3: CASSPPTGQGSGYTF. As DNA, the CDR3 is TGTGCCAGCTCACCACCAACTGGACAGGGGTCTGGCTACACCTTC.

The chain has TRBV18 and TRBJ2-7; 7 bases map to TRBD1. CDR1 and CDR2 (germline): KGHSH, LQKENI. The CDR3 has 15 residues. V shed 3 bases and J 0 bases; nucleotides not matched to a gene: 5. CDR3 nucleotide sequence: TGTGCCAGCTCACCGAGACAGGGCTACTCCTACGAGCAGTACTTC. It yields the protein CASSPRQGYSYEQYF.

The chain has TRBV6-1 and TRBJ1-4; no clear D gene. The CDR3 loop spans 14 amino acids. V was cut by 2 bases and J by 5 bases, with 9 bases left in between. The germline CDR1 and CDR2 sequences are MNHNS and SASEGT. Here the CDR3 DNA reads TGTGCCAGCAGTGAAACCGGGAGGAATGAAAAACTGTTTTTT. Translation: CASSETGRNEKLFF.

This clone appeared a few times. CDR3: CASSEWERTRNYGYTF. CDR3 DNA sequence: TGTGCCAGCAGTGAATGGGAGCGCACCCGAAACTATGGCTACACCTTC. V is TRBV6-1 and J is TRBJ1-2; D call uncertain. This CDR3 is built from 16 residues. The germline CDR1 and CDR2 sequences are MNHNS and SASEGT. Trimming took off 2 bases at V and 2 bases at J, with 15 bases between the two ends.